One T cell receptor beta chain is described in this entry. What antigen it recognizes has not been identified. One base away there is no much larger clone; base qualities are not given. Library preparation employed the immunoSEQ multiplex PCR assay. For the multiplex PCR, a mixture combining 60 forward primers for TCR Vbeta segments and 13 reverse primers for TCR Jbeta segments was used. The CDR3 region of rearranged TCR beta genes was amplified from genomic DNA by a multiplex PCR assay. The amplified TCR beta libraries were sequenced on the Illumina HiSeq System as 87-base-pair reads. As for how the authors treated the data: In a later analysis, tens of millions of unique TCR beta chains were counted across the 690 or so repertoires, and some 10 million of these chains were shared by at least two donors. Raw reads were error-corrected and collapsed into unique sequences by a nearest-neighbor algorithm in which closely related sequences were merged to remove PCR and sequencing errors. Alignment of CDR3 sequences to IMGT reference sequences was used to assign V, D and J gene segments. Each retained sequence needed at least a six-nucleotide match to both a V gene segment and a J gene segment. Rearrangements were classified as productive when the CDR3 lacked stop codons and remained in frame with V and J, and all other rearrangements were classified as non-productive. Following IMGT convention, CDR3 was defined as the stretch from the second conserved V-encoded cysteine to the conserved J-encoded phenylalanine. The earlier analysis of about 500 of the donors excluded sequences that lacked an unambiguous match to a single V gene segment. In an earlier analysis of a few hundred of the donors, a V segment was called functional when productive rearrangements were above 56.7%, and segregating when the standard deviation between donors exceeded 5%. A statistical classification framework was built for diagnosing cytomegalovirus status from the catalog of TCR beta chain sequences. A later analysis assigned V and J genes by comparing TCR nucleotide sequences with IMGT/GENE-DB human TR gene sequences. A later analysis assigned CDR3 sequences and most-parsimonious VDJ recombination scenarios with the TCRdist pipeline. In a later analysis, every TCR beta chain was defined by the combination of its CDR3 amino acid sequence and its V-gene family, and reads without a unique V-gene family were dropped. A later analysis removed several hundred highly shared, low-generation-probability nucleotide sequences to deal with suspected cross-contamination and a sequencing artifact. In a later analysis, a clonal expansion index was calculated for each public chain from normalized within-repertoire ranks of inferred template counts. Generation probabilities in a later analysis came from a VDJ recombination model fitted to out-of-frame rearrangements, and those results were checked against IGoR. In a later analysis, TCR-TCR, TCR-HLA and TCR-CMV co-occurrence was scored with hypergeometric tests, and a repertoire-size bias correction was applied to TCR pairs. False discovery rates were estimated in a later analysis by permuting HLA or CMV assignments 20 times. In a later analysis, co-occurring TCRs were grouped with DBSCAN, and TCRdist sequence similarity was added when clustering was performed within HLA-allele-positive subsets. Repertoires with fewer than 30,000 or more than 120,000 public chains, plus five repertoires with anomalous nucleotide sharing, were excluded from co-occurrence clustering. Not all clones reach the TCRdb copy of this immuneACCESS table, which keeps in-frame sequences only. Checked studies attribute under half of the gap to unresolved V genes and leave the rest unexplained. Clone size and the V and J calls come from that table; the DNA yielded D and trimming. Within this sample are about 99,000 clones, with 70% to 80% of them counted one time only. Of the sample, roughly 3.2% falls within the top ten clones.

The cohort comprised under 700 healthy bone marrow donors. All cohort members were sampled while nominally healthy, although unrecorded immune exposures were likely present. The donor was CMV seronegative and belonged to the group of 352 seronegative cohort members. A peripheral blood sample was collected from each donor, and TCR beta sequencing was performed on peripheral blood mononuclear cells. Genomic DNA extraction from the blood cell samples was performed with the Qiagen DNeasy Blood Extraction Kit. V sheds 7 bases and J sheds 0 bases, leaving 16 bases between their ends. CDR1 and CDR2, looked up from the germline V gene (reference sequence), are MNHNY and SVGAGI. There are 15 amino acids in the CDR3, from cysteine to phenylalanine inclusive. Just the 45-base CDR3 DNA is kept, in frame starting at base 1. The data originate from a study of cytomegalovirus exposure and HLA in healthy donors (dated by TCRdb to the late 2010s). Concerning the study at large: In an earlier analysis of 550 to 750 of the donors, roughly 300 Gb of sequence data and 100 million or so unique TCR beta sequences from roughly 180 million T cells were reported. Approximately 310 gigabases of sequencing data and 75 million to 85 million unique TCR sequences made up an early release that covered about 640 HLA-typed donors. Of the approximately 400 genotyped donors, roughly 80% were placed in the genetic ancestry cluster associated with self-reported Caucasian donors. The study was designed to test whether signatures of past pathogen exposure could be identified by cataloging public T cell receptors. The T cell repertoires of under 750 subjects were profiled by immunosequencing and related to cytomegalovirus serostatus. A separate validation cohort of approximately 130 different subjects was used in addition to the approximately 640-subject first cohort. To predict cytomegalovirus infection status, the study combined high-throughput TCR immunosequencing, statistical association of individual TCRs with disease status, and machine learning. A later analysis re-examined previously published TCR beta repertoires from about 700 donors and added high-resolution HLA genotyping to investigate patterns of TCR occurrence. Rather than drawing on any new phenotypic data, the later analysis identified candidate immune exposures from TCR beta sequences and the way those sequences occurred across donors. In an earlier analysis of 587 of the donors, high-throughput TCR beta sequencing was used to judge whether each TCR beta V gene segment behaved as functional or pseudogenic. Donor age, sex, ethnicity and CMV serostatus were compiled together with the repertoire data. Genome-wide SNP genotypes for about three fifths of the roughly 670 donors were used in a later genetic analysis, which treated that subset as a discovery cohort. All discovery cohort repertoires had been generated on a single sequencing platform. HLA typing included class I and class II loci at four-digit resolution. Typing coverage varied by locus: roughly 629-630 donors for A, B, C, DRB1 and DQB1; approximately 500 for DQA1; over 600 for DPA1; under 490 for DPB1. Four to six DR-DQ haplotypes were handled as single units for association and clustering, since linkage in the cohort was strong. Among a few hundred genotyped donors of the cohort, an average of approximately 250,000 unique TCR beta nucleotide sequences were sequenced per donor, about a sixth of them non-productive.

On the study overall, not on this receptor specifically: In a later analysis, TCR association rates were found to vary across HLA loci, with the most associated TCRs seen for DRB1 alleles and the fewest for HLA-C alleles. Immune exposure information for the cohort was limited to CMV serostatus. According to a later analysis, most CMV-associated TCR beta chains appeared to be HLA-restricted, and the HLA associations seemed to be driven largely by CMV exposure. In the study, 150 to 200 TCR beta chains were listed as associated with cytomegalovirus. It was suggested by the authors that the approach could potentially be generalized to other disease states and immunological phenotypes. The classifier was reported to diagnose cytomegalovirus status with high specificity and sensitivity in both the original and validation cohorts. Because counts were too low, 15 to 20 rarely observed V segments, including chromosome 9 orphons, were excluded from the earlier analysis of 587 of the donors. A later genetic analysis associated a missense DCLRE1C variant with V-gene and J-gene trimming of TCR beta chains, and an independent cohort replicated the association. Presence/absence analyses assumed roughly uniform sequencing depth across donors, an assumption that may not hold. The 87-base-pair reads could not distinguish some IMGT-functional V segments, including TRBV6-2 and TRBV6-3, so those segments were excluded. In a later genetic analysis, fewer N-insertions in productive TCRs were reported among donors in an Asian-associated ancestry cluster than the approximately 670-donor mean. A later analysis found that HLA-associated TCR beta chains were more clonally expanded and had lower generation probabilities than equally common non-associated chains. This cohort had only TCR beta chains sequenced, and the lack of alpha or paired-chain data limited which features could be detected. Specific HLA alleles were associated with roughly 17,000 TCR beta sequences at a false discovery rate of 0.05 in a later analysis. Strong co-occurrence of HLA alleles, especially DR and DQ, made assigning TCR associations to individual alleles difficult. Broadly in line with IMGT annotations, most TCR beta V segments showed up in productive rearrangements about 90% or about 30% of the time in an earlier analysis of 450 to 600 of the donors. A further reported finding was that TCR beta sequences accurately predicted the HLA-A and HLA-B alleles for most subjects in the first cohort. Because HLA typing was missing for some donors at each locus, association tests included only the typed subset. Correlated functional status among segregating V segments might reflect linkage disequilibrium, but an unknown experimental factor could not be ruled out. In vitro tests confirmed that a few of the cytomegalovirus-associated TCR beta chains recognize cytomegalovirus antigens. Most TCR sequences were observed very rarely across donors, whereas some public TCRs were present in many individuals. Several of the top co-occurrence clusters appeared to be linked to parvovirus B19, influenza, CMV and Epstein-Barr virus, according to a later analysis. The sequencing pipeline was judged likely to have produced a cluster of highly shared sequence variants as a technical artifact.

The chain employs TRBV6-6 and TRBJ2-7; there is no confident call for the D gene. Source material: PBMCs. The TCR originated in a man aged 35-49 years in good health and CMV-seronegative. In nucleotide form, the sequence is TGTGCCAGCACCCCACGGGTAGGTTACTCCTACGAGCAGTACTTC. It translates as CASTPRVGYSYEQYF.